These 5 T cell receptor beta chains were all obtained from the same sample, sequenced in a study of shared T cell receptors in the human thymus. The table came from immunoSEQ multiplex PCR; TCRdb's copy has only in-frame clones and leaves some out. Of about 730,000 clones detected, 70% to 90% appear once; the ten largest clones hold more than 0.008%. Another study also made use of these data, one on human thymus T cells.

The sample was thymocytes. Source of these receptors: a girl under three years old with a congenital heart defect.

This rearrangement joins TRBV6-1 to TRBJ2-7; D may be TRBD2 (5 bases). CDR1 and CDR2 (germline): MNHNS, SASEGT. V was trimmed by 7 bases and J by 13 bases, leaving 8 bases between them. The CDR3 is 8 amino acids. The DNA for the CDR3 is TGTGCCAGCATGGAGGAATACTTC. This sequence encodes CASMEEYF.

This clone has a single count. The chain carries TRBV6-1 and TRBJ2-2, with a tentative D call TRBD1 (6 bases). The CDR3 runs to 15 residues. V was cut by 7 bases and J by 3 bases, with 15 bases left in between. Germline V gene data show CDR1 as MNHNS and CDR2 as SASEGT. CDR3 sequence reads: CASMSRTAYTGELFF. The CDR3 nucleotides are TGTGCCAGCATGTCCAGGACAGCGTACACCGGGGAGCTGTTTTTT.

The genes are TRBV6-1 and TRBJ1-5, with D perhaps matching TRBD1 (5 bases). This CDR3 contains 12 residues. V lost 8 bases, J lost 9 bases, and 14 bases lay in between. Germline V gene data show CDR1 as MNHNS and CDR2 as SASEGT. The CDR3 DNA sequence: TGTGCCAGCGGGGCAGGGTTGGGGCCCCAGCATTTT. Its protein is CASGAGLGPQHF.

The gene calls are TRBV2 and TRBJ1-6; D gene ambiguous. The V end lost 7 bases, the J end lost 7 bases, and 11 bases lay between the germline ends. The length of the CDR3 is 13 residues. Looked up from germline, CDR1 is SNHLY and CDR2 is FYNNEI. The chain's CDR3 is CASTRSPNSPLHF. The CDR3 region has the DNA TGTGCCAGCACACGGAGTCCGAATTCACCCCTCCACTTT. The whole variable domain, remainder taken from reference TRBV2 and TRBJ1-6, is EPEVTQTPSHQVTQMGQEVILRCVPISNHLYFYWYRQILGQKVEFLVSFYNNEISEKSEIFDDQFSVERPDGSNFTLKIRSTKLEDSAMYFCASTRSPNSPLHFGNGTRLTVT.

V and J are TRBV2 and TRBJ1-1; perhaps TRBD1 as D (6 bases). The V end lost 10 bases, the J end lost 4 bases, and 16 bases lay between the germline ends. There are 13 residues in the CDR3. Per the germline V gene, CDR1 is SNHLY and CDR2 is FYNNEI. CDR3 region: CAKGEQTVTEAFF. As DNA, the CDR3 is TGTGCCAAGGGGGAACAGACTGTCACTGAAGCTTTCTTT.